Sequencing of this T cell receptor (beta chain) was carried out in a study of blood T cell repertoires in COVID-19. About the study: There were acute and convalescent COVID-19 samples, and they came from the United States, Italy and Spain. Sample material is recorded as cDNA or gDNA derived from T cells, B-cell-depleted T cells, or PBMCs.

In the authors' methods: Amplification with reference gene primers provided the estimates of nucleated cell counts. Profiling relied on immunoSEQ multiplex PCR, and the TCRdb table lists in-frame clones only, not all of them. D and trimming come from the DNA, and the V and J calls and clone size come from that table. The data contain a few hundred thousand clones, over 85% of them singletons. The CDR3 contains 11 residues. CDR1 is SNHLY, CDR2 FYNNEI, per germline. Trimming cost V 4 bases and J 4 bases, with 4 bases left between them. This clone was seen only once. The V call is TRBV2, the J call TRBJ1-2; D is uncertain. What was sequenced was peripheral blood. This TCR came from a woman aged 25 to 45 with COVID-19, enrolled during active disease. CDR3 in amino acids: CASSALYGYTF. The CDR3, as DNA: TGTGCCAGCAGTGCCCTCTATGGCTACACCTTC.